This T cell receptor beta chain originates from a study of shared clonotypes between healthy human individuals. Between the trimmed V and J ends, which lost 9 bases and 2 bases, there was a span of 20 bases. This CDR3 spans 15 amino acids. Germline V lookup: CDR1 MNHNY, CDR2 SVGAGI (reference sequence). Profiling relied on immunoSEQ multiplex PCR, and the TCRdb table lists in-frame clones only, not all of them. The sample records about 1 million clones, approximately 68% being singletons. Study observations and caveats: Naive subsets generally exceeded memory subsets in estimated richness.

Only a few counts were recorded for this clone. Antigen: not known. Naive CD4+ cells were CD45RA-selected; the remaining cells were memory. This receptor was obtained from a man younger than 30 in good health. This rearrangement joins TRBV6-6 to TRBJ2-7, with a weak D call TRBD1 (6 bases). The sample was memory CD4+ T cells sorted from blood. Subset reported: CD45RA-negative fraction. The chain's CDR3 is CARTKQTGSAYEQYF. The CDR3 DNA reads TGTGCCAGGACGAAGCAAACAGGGTCAGCCTACGAGCAGTACTTC.